This is a list of T cell receptor beta chains from one sample in a study of blood T cell repertoires in COVID-19. TCRdb's copy holds only in-frame clones and misses some; the assay was immunoSEQ multiplex PCR. The sample yields about 200,000 clones, 84% seen once. The source material was peripheral blood. These receptors originate from a woman in her 70s with active or convalescent COVID-19. Each CDR3 is given with its conserved first and last residue.

CASSPPGLGSYEQYF	TRBV19	TRBJ2-7
CAWSRGGVGTDTQYF	TRBV30	TRBJ2-3
CASSDSGLARNEQFF	TRBV2	TRBJ2-1
CASSWRDRVSEQFF	TRBV11-2	TRBJ2-1
CASSQDGSGQNTIYF	TRBV4-1	TRBJ1-3
CASSPQEAPSGANVLTF	TRBV21-1	TRBJ2-6
CASSVLPGTGSSGYTF	TRBV7-9	TRBJ1-2
CASSYGQGSRETQYF	TRBV5-4	TRBJ2-5
CASSLTSSYEQYF	TRBV27	TRBJ2-7
CASSRQARPNNEQFF	TRBV5-4	TRBJ2-1
CASRASGTNTGELFF	TRBV27	TRBJ2-2
CASSWGLAENYEQYF	TRBV5-4	TRBJ2-7
CASSLVRRRATTGRETQYF	TRBV11-2	TRBJ2-5
CASSRGWYYEQYF	TRBV3-1/TRBV3-2	TRBJ2-7
CASSRPGGGSYNEQFF	TRBV5-6	TRBJ2-1
CASSETGLREKLFF	TRBV2	TRBJ1-4
CASSLSPPGLAGGYEQYF	TRBV28	TRBJ2-7
CASADRDTEAFF	TRBV19	TRBJ1-1
CASSPAGQGEETQYF	TRBV5-4	TRBJ2-5
CASSFDRLNEQFF	TRBV11-2	TRBJ2-1
CASSPIAGGALNEQFF	TRBV5-1	TRBJ2-1
CASSLERGRSSGANVLTF	TRBV7-8	TRBJ2-6
CASSVFLAGGETQYF	TRBV3-1/TRBV3-2	TRBJ2-5
CATSVPGVDTQYF	TRBV24-1	TRBJ2-3
CASSQNRGGISYNEQFF	TRBV3-1/TRBV3-2	TRBJ2-1
CASSQALNTIYF	TRBV3-1/TRBV3-2	TRBJ1-3
CASSLHPGTSGSQETQYF	TRBV5-1	TRBJ2-5
CASGQGLNTEAFF	TRBV9	TRBJ1-1
CASSLEPGGYNEQFF	TRBV5-1	TRBJ2-1
CASTLSGASTDTQYF	TRBV7-9	TRBJ2-3
CAWGTASTNTIYF	TRBV30	TRBJ1-3
CASSPSPDRDSNYGYTF	TRBV11-2	TRBJ1-2
CASSHGTSYKFF	TRBV19	TRBJ2-1
CASSSGPETQYF	TRBV7-7	TRBJ2-5
CASGGSGNTIYF	TRBV6-5	TRBJ1-3
CASSQNPRVSYEQYF	TRBV23-1	TRBJ2-7